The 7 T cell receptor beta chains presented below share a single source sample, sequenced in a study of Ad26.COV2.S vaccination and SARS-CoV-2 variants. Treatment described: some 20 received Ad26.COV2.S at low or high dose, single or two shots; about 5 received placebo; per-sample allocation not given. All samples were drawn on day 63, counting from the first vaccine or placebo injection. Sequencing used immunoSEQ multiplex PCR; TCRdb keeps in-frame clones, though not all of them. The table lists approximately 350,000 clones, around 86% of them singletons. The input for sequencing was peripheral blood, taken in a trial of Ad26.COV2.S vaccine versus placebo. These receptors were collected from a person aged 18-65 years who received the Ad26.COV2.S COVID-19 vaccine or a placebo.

CDR3 in DNA: TGTGCCAGCAGCCGACAGGGGTACGACACTGAAGCTTTCTTT. It translates to CASSRQGYDTEAFF. This rearrangement joins TRBV7-3 to TRBJ1-1; the match to TRBD1 covers 8 bases. Germline V lookup: CDR1 SGHTA, CDR2 FQGTGA. V lost 5 bases to trimming and J lost 3 bases; unmatched junction nucleotides: 5. The CDR3 spans 14 residues.

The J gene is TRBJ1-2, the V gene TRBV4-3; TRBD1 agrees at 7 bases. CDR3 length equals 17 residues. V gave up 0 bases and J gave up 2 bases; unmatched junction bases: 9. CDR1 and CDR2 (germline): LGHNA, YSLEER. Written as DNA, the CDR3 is TGCGCCAGCAGCCAAGATAAAGAGGGGGCAGGCAACTATGGCTACACCTTC. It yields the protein CASSQDKEGAGNYGYTF.

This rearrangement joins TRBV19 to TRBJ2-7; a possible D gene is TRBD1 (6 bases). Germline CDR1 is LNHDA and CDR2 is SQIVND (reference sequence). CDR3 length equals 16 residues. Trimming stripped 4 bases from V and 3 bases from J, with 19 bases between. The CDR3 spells CASSTWGEGRGYEQYF. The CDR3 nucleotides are TGTGCCAGTAGTACCTGGGGTGAGGGCAGGGGCTACGAGCAGTACTTC.

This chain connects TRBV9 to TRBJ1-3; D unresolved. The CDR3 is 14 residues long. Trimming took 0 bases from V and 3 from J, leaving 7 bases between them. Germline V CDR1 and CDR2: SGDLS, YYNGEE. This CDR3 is CASSVAGNGNTIYF. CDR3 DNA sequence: TGTGCCAGCAGCGTAGCGGGTAATGGAAACACCATATATTTT.

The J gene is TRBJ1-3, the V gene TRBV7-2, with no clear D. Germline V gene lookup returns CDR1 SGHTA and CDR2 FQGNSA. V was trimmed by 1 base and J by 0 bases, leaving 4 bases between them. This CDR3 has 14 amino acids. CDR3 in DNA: TGTGCCAGCAGCTTAGTCAGCTCTGGAAACACCATATATTTT. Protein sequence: CASSLVSSGNTIYF.

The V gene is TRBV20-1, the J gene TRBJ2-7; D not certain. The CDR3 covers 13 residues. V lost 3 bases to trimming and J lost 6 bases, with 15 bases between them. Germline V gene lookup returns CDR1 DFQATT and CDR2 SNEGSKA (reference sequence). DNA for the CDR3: TGCAGTGCTAGTCTACCCCTGGCGTCCGAGCAGTACTTC. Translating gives CSASLPLASEQYF.

This CDR3 reads CAWSVQLSGNTIYF. The CDR3 region has the DNA TGTGCCTGGAGTGTACAACTCTCTGGAAACACCATATATTTT. The V call is TRBV30, the J call TRBJ1-3; D not certain. CDR3 size: 14 residues. Germline loops: CDR1 GTSNPN, CDR2 SVGIG (reference sequence). The V and J ends lost 0 bases and 0 bases respectively, with 6 bases between them.